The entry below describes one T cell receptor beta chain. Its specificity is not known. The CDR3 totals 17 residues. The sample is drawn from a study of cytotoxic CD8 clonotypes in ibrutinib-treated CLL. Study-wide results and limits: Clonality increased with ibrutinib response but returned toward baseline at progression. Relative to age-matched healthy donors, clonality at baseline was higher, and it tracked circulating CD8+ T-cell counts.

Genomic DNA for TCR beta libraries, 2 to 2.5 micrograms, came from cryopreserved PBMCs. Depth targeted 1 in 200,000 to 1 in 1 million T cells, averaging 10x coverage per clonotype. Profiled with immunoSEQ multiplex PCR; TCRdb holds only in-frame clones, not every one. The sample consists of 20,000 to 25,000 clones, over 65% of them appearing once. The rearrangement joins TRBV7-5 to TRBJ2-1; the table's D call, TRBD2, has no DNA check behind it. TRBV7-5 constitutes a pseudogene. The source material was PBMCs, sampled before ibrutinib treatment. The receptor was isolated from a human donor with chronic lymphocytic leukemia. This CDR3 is CVRSLATGTSSYNEQFF. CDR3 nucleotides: TGTGTCAGAAGCTTAGCGACCGGGACTAGCTCCTACAATGAGCAGTTCTTC.